Below, 12 T cell receptor beta chains from the same sample are listed, as sequenced in a study of blood T cell repertoires in COVID-19. Libraries were prepared by immunoSEQ multiplex PCR; TCRdb keeps only in-frame clonotypes and omits some of them. Among about 270,000 clones listed, over 75% were seen once. Material for sequencing was PBMCs or T cells enriched from blood (not recorded which). The receptors were sampled from a woman aged 18-29 years who had recovered from COVID-19.

This clone is a singleton in its sample. The J gene is TRBJ1-5, the V gene TRBV12-3 or TRBV12-4, with D uncertain. The V end lost 7 bases, the J end lost 0 bases, and 7 bases lay between the germline ends. This CDR3 region has 13 residues. CDR3: CASTTVSNQPQHF. CDR3 nucleotides: TGTGCCAGCACCACAGTTAGCAATCAGCCCCAGCATTTT.

CDR3 nucleotides: TGCGCCAGCAGCCAAGACCCGGGACTCCTACGTCTGCCCCAGCATTTT. Its protein product is CASSQDPGLLRLPQHF. This sequence joins TRBV4-1 and TRBJ1-5, with a possible D match to TRBD1 (5 bases). The CDR3 spans 16 residues. Germline lookup yields CDR1 MGHRA and CDR2 YSYEKL. V was trimmed by 0 bases and J by 9 bases, leaving 18 bases between them.

The rearrangement uses TRBV18 and TRBJ1-1, with unresolved D. The CDR3 consists of 16 residues. CDR1 KGHSH and CDR2 LQKENI come from the germline V gene. Trimming pared 6 bases from V and 4 bases from J, leaving 21 bases between. CDR3: CASSPPGGIVVTEAFF. CDR3 DNA sequence: TGTGCCAGCTCTCCCCCCGGAGGGATCGTGGTCACTGAAGCTTTCTTT.

V gene TRBV3-1 (or the pseudogene TRBV3-2) combines with J gene TRBJ2-7; TRBD2 aligns across 11 bases. Trimming took 1 base from V and 1 from J; bases not matched to a gene: 3. The germline V gene encodes CDR1 LGHDT and CDR2 YNNKEL (reference sequence). The CDR3 length is 16 residues. CDR3 nucleotide sequence: TGTGCCAGCAGCCAAGGTCGACTAGCGGGGTCCTACGAGCAGTACTTC. Translation: CASSQGRLAGSYEQYF.

The chain joins TRBV6-1 to TRBJ1-3; a possible D gene is TRBD1 (5 bases). CDR3 size: 16 residues. Looked up from germline, CDR1 is MNHNS and CDR2 is SASEGT. Between the trimmed V and J ends, which lost 4 bases and 0 bases, there was a span of 13 bases. For the CDR3, the DNA is TGTGCCAGCAGTGGCGTACAGGCCACCTCTGGAAACACCATATATTTT. As protein: CASSGVQATSGNTIYF.

The chain couples TRBV5-5 to TRBJ2-7; 7 nucleotides line up with TRBD1. Germline CDR1 is SGHKS and CDR2 is YYEKEE (reference sequence). The CDR3 extends over 16 amino acids. The V segment lost 4 bases and the J segment 0 bases; nucleotides outside the gene matches: 10. CDR3 residues: CASSHLGQSSSYEQYF. The CDR3 nucleotides are TGTGCCAGCAGCCATTTGGGACAGTCGAGCTCCTACGAGCAGTACTTC.

This sequence joins TRBV5-5 and TRBJ2-1; D perhaps matches TRBD1 (5 bases). Germline CDR1 SGHKS, CDR2 YYEKEE (reference sequence). The CDR3 loop spans 15 amino acids. Trimming removed 2 bases at V and 0 bases at J, with 9 bases between. CDR3: CASSFWTHSYNEQFF. The CDR3 DNA reads as TGTGCCAGCAGCTTTTGGACACACTCCTACAATGAGCAGTTCTTC.

This clone appeared once. V usage is TRBV30 and J usage is TRBJ2-1; 7 bases line up with TRBD2. This CDR3 spans 15 amino acids. The V and J ends lost 1 base and 2 bases, in that order; junction bases with no gene match: 5. Looked up from germline, CDR1 is GTSNPN and CDR2 is SVGIG (reference sequence). CDR3 residues: CAWSDGGRTYNEQFF. The CDR3 DNA is TGTGCCTGGAGTGACGGCGGGAGAACCTACAATGAGCAGTTCTTC.

The chain carries TRBV6-5 and TRBJ1-5; D not certain. CDR3 length: 15 residues. V was clipped by 10 bases and J by 4 bases, with 20 bases between them. Germline CDR1 MNHEY, CDR2 SVGAGI. This CDR3 is CATMWATSGNQPQHF. CDR3 sequence (DNA): TGTGCCACCATGTGGGCGACCTCGGGGAATCAGCCCCAGCATTTT.

The chain links TRBV19 to TRBJ1-6, with 8 positions matching TRBD1. After removal of 8 bases from V and 8 bases from J, the junction contained 5 bases not matched to a gene. Germline lookup yields CDR1 LNHDA and CDR2 SQIVND (reference sequence). CDR3 length: 13 amino acids. This CDR3 reads CASSDRVHSPLHF. The DNA of the CDR3 is TGTGCCAGTTCGGACAGGGTCCATTCACCCCTCCACTTT.

The chain uses TRBV5-1 and TRBJ1-2, with a possible D match to TRBD1 (5 bases). Trimming stripped 3 bases from V and 6 bases from J, with 9 bases between. From germline, CDR1 is SGHRS and CDR2 YFSETQ. The CDR3 spans 12 residues. The CDR3 sequence is CASSYSRDGYTF. For the CDR3, the DNA is TGCGCCAGCAGCTACAGCAGGGATGGCTACACCTTC.

CDR3 nucleotide sequence: TGTGCCACCAGTGGAATCCGTGAGGAGACCCAGTACTTC. It is translated as CATSGIREETQYF. The J gene is TRBJ2-5, the V gene TRBV24-1; D unresolved. This CDR3 has 13 amino acids. Trimming shortened V by 5 bases and J by 5 bases, and 11 bases separated the two germline ends. Germline V gives CDR1 KGHDR, CDR2 SFDVKD.